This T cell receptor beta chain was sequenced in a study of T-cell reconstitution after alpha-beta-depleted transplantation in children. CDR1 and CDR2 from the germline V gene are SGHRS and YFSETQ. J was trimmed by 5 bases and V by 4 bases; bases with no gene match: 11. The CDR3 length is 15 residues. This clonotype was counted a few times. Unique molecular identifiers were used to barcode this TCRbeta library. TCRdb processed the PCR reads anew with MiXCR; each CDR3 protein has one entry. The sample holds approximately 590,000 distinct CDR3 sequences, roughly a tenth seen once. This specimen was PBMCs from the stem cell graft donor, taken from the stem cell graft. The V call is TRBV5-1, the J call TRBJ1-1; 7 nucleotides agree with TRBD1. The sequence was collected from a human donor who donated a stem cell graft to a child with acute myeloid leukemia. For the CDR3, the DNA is TGCGCCAGCAGCCCACGACAGGGCGCCCGGACTGAAGCTTTCTTT. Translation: CASSPRQGARTEAFF.